The sequence of this T cell receptor (beta chain) was determined in a study of CD8 T cells in ankylosing spondylitis. Findings and caveats of the study: Significant enrichment of disease-linked clones was reported in matched ankylosing spondylitis synovial fluid. A TCR beta motif of eight highly homologous variants appeared characteristic of ankylosing spondylitis blood.

A note on this clonotype: No antigen is known for it.

Germline V gene data show CDR1 as DFQATT and CDR2 as SNEGSKA (reference sequence). Trimming removed 8 bases at V and 4 bases at J, with 20 bases between. This CDR3 is built from 14 residues. Libraries for TCR beta were made by quantitative 5'-RACE with molecular barcodes. TCRdb used MiXCR to reprocess the 5' RACE reads, holding one entry per CDR3 protein. This repertoire shows 750,000 to 850,000 distinct CDR3 sequences, about 10% found once; its top ten account for under 0.6%. The sample was blood, either unsorted or a sorted T cell fraction (not recorded which). The sequence came from a male donor with ankylosing spondylitis. The chain links TRBV20-1 to TRBJ1-1, with D possibly TRBD1 on 6 matching bases. The CDR3 loop is CSFYTGMRSTEAFF. The CDR3 coding sequence is TGCAGTTTCTATACAGGGATGCGGAGCACTGAAGCTTTCTTT.